The 3 T cell receptor beta chains given below trace back to one sample, sequenced in a study of early T cells in non-severe SARS-CoV-2 infection (dated by TCRdb to the early 2020s). The method behind the library was 5' RACE. Reads for this sample came from a NextSeq 500. TCRdb applied fastp at Q25 and MiXCR to the public reads, then kept only in-frame beta chains. Each record represents a unique CDR3 protein, reported with the most common genes and DNA among its rows. The sample table contains fewer than 35,000 distinct CDR3 sequences; only one count was recorded for about 6% of them. Roughly 22% of the sample rests with the top ten. The sample consisted of whole blood. The origin of the receptors is an adult who was a healthcare worker with PCR-confirmed SARS-CoV-2 infection or an uninfected control (not recorded which).

The table lists this clonotype with many counts. The rearrangement joins TRBV12-3 or TRBV12-4 to TRBJ2-3; possibly TRBD1 or TRBD2 for D (6 bases each). V gave up 2 bases and J gave up 1 base, with 7 bases separating them. This CDR3 comprises 14 residues. The CDR3 reads CASSLRGGTDTQYF. The CDR3 DNA sequence: TGTGCCAGCAGTTTAAGGGGGGGCACAGATACGCAGTATTTT.

This clonotype was picked up a small number of times. The chain couples TRBV20-1 to TRBJ2-1; TRBD2 agrees at 11 bases. The germline V gene has CDR1 DFQATT and CDR2 SNEGSKA (reference sequence). The CDR3 sequence is 12 residues long. Trimming removed 2 bases from V and 15 bases from J; junction bases left unmatched: 6. This CDR3 is CSARPPGLAVFF. CDR3 sequence (DNA): TGCAGTGCTAGACCGCCGGGACTAGCGGTGTTCTTC.

The sample holds many counts of this clonotype. J is TRBJ1-2 and V is TRBV4-3; 7 nucleotides match TRBD1. Germline CDR1 LGHNA, CDR2 YSLEER. V was clipped by 0 bases and J by 4 bases; unmatched bases: 8. The CDR3 has 16 residues. CDR3 sequence reads: CASSQDLRGRGYGYTF. Written as DNA, the CDR3 is TGCGCCAGCAGCCAAGATCTGAGGGGGCGAGGCTATGGCTACACCTTC.